The entry below describes one TCR beta chain. The repertoire was sequenced with immunoSEQ multiplex PCR; TCRdb's copy has only in-frame clones and lacks some. The repertoire holds about 2.4 million clones, with approximately 93% as singletons. Germline CDR1 is LGHNA and CDR2 is YNFKEQ. V lost 3 bases and J lost 3; bases outside the gene matches: 8. The CDR3 is 17 residues long. These data originate in a study of shared clonotypes between healthy human individuals. The specimen sequenced was naive CD4+ T cells from PBMCs. Subset denoted: CD45RA+ positively selected. The clonotype comes from a man aged 18 to 30 in good health. Some clones in this sample may be carry-over from other donors' samples. The gene calls are TRBV4-2 and TRBJ2-1, with 10 bases matching TRBD2. Here the CDR3 DNA reads TGTGCCAGCAGCCAGGGGGACCTAGCGGGGGTCTACAATGAGCAGTTCTTC. This gives the protein CASSQGDLAGVYNEQFF.